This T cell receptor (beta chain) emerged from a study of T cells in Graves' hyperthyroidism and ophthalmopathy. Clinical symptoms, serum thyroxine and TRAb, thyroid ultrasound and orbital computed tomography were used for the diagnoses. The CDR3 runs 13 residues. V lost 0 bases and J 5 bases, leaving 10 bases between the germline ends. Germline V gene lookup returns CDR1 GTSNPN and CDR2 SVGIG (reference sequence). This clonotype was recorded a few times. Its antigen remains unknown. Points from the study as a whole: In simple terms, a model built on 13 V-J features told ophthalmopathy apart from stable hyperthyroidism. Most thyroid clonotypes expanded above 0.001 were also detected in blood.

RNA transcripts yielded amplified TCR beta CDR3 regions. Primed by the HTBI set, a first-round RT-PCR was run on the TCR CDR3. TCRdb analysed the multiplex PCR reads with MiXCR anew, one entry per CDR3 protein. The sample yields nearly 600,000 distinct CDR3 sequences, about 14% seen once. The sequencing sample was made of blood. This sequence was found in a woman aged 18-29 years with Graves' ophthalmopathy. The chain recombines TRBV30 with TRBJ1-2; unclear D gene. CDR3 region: CAWSVAGLYGYTF. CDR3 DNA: TGTGCCTGGAGTGTAGCGGGATTGTATGGCTACACCTTC.